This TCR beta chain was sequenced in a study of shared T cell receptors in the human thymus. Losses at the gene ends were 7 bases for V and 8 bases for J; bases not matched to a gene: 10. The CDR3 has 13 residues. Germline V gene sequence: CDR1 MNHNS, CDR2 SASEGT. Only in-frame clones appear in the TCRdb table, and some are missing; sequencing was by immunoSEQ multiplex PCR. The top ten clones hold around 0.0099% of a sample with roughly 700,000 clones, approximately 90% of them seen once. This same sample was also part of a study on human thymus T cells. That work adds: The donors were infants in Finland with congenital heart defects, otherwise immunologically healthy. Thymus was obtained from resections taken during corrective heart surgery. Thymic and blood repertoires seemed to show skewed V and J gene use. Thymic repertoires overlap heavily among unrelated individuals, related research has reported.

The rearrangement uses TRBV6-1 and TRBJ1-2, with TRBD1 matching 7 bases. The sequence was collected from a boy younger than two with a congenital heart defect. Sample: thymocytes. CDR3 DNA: TGTGCCAGCACCCTTGACAGGGCGGGGGGCTACACCTTC. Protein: CASTLDRAGGYTF.